This entry lists 16 T cell receptor beta chains sequenced from one sample in a study of blood T cell repertoires in COVID-19. The assay was immunoSEQ multiplex PCR, and TCRdb's table has in-frame clones only and misses some. Of 70,000 to 95,000 clones in the sample, 80% are singletons; the top ten hold around 12%. Sequencing was done on a sample of peripheral blood. The receptors were gathered from a woman aged 40 to 50 with active or convalescent COVID-19.

V is TRBV18 and J is TRBJ2-5; weak D call: TRBD1 (5 bases). The germline V gene encodes CDR1 KGHSH and CDR2 LQKENI. Trimming shortened V by 3 bases and J by 5 bases, and 10 bases separated the two germline ends. This CDR3 is 13 amino acids long. CDR3 residues: CASSPGQVETQYF. CDR3 nucleotide sequence: TGTGCCAGCTCACCGGGGCAGGTCGAGACCCAGTACTTC.

This rearrangement joins TRBV7-3 to TRBJ2-7; 9 bases line up with TRBD1. The CDR3 consists of 19 residues. Germline V gives CDR1 SGHTA, CDR2 FQGTGA. Losses at the gene ends were 5 bases for V and 1 base for J; bases not matched to a gene: 18. CDR3 sequence: CASSAYPGTGFDGSYEQYF. CDR3 in DNA: TGTGCCAGCAGCGCCTATCCCGGGACAGGGTTCGACGGGTCCTACGAGCAGTACTTC.

The chain recombines TRBV29-1 with TRBJ2-3; TRBD1 matches 9 bases. V gave up 0 bases and J gave up 6 bases; unmatched junction bases: 10. Per the germline V gene, CDR1 is SQVTM and CDR2 is ANQGSEA. This CDR3 region has 16 residues. CDR3 bases: TGCAGCGTTGAAGATGTAACAGGGGGCGGATTGGATACGCAGTATTTT. This encodes CSVEDVTGGGLDTQYF.

The rearrangement links TRBV3-1 (or the pseudogene TRBV3-2) to TRBJ2-1, with D perhaps TRBD1 (5 bases). Germline V CDR1 and CDR2: LGHDT, YNNKEL (reference sequence). CDR3 length: 15 residues. The ends were cut back, 1 base at V and 7 bases at J, with 14 bases in the middle. For the CDR3, the DNA is TGTGCCAGCAGCCAAGTCCAGGGAATAGTAAATGAGCAGTTCTTC. Translating gives CASSQVQGIVNEQFF.

The chain joins TRBV11-3 to TRBJ2-7; D possibly corresponds to TRBD2 (6 bases). The CDR3 loop spans 11 amino acids. V was clipped by 5 bases and J by 10 bases, with 12 bases between them. Germline V gene data show CDR1 as SGHNT and CDR2 as YENEEA. CDR3 protein: CASSPGDVQYF. The CDR3 DNA follows: TGTGCCAGCAGCCCGGGGGACGTACAGTACTTC.

This clone appeared once. The rearrangement links TRBV4-3 to TRBJ2-1, with unresolved D. Trimming shortened V by 0 bases and J by 0 bases, and 12 bases separated the two germline ends. The CDR3 spans 17 residues. Per the germline V gene, CDR1 is LGHNA and CDR2 is YSLEER. The CDR3: CASSQDWQRVSYNEQFF. The CDR3 DNA is TGCGCCAGCAGCCAAGATTGGCAGCGCGTCTCCTACAATGAGCAGTTCTTC.

The V gene is TRBV19, the J gene TRBJ1-2, with D uncertain. V was trimmed by 6 bases and J by 5 bases, leaving 16 bases between them. Germline CDR1 is LNHDA and CDR2 is SQIVND (reference sequence). The CDR3 spans 14 residues. Written as DNA, the CDR3 is TGTGCCAGTAGCCACCTAGGGAGTAAGTATGGCTACACCTTC. This encodes CASSHLGSKYGYTF.

This chain connects TRBV2 to TRBJ1-6, with D tentatively TRBD1 (6 bases). Trimming cost V 3 bases and J 7 bases, with 13 bases left between them. Germline V lookup: CDR1 SNHLY, CDR2 FYNNEI. This CDR3 region has 15 residues. CDR3 bases: TGTGCCAGCAGTGAGTGGCAGGGGAGAAATTCACCCCTCCACTTT. Protein: CASSEWQGRNSPLHF. Supplemented by reference TRBV2 and TRBJ1-6, the full variable domain reads EPEVTQTPSHQVTQMGQEVILRCVPISNHLYFYWYRQILGQKVEFLVSFYNNEISEKSEIFDDQFSVERPDGSNFTLKIRSTKLEDSAMYFCASSEWQGRNSPLHFGNGTRLTVT.

This clone came up a few times. The CDR3 sequence: CASSVTWNEQFF. The CDR3 DNA reads as TGTGCCAGCAGCGTCACTTGGAATGAGCAGTTCTTC. The rearrangement joins TRBV11-2 to TRBJ2-1; D unclear. Germline V lookup: CDR1 SGHAT, CDR2 FQNNGV. The CDR3 loop spans 12 amino acids. Trimming removed 5 bases from V and 7 bases from J, with 9 bases in between.

The gene calls are TRBV10-3 and TRBJ1-2, with unresolved D. CDR1 and CDR2 from the germline V gene are ENHRY and SYGVKD. The V and J ends lost 3 bases and 5 bases respectively, with 4 bases between them. CDR3 size: 11 residues. This chain's CDR3 is CAISDMYGYTF. The CDR3 nucleotides are TGTGCCATCAGTGACATGTATGGCTACACCTTC.

Points on this clone: Other DNA sequences from this sample encode an identical CDR3 as well. The rearrangement links TRBV4-3 to TRBJ2-5, with 7 bases fitting TRBD2. The CDR3 totals 15 residues. Trimming at V came to 1 base and at J to 3 bases, leaving 5 bases not matched to a gene. The germline CDR1 and CDR2 sequences are LGHNA and YSLEER. The CDR3 spells CASSQAGLAEETQYF. In DNA form, the CDR3 reads TGCGCCAGCAGCCAAGCAGGTCTAGCGGAAGAGACCCAGTACTTC.

The chain recombines TRBV2 with TRBJ1-2, with D unclear. Trimming removed 1 base at V and 0 bases at J, with 6 bases between. CDR1 SNHLY and CDR2 FYNNEI come from the germline V gene. The CDR3 covers 14 residues. Here the CDR3 DNA reads TGTGCCAGCAGTGAAGGAGGCACTAACTATGGCTACACCTTC. It is translated as CASSEGGTNYGYTF.

The chain is built from TRBV24-1 and TRBJ2-5, with a possible D match to TRBD1 (5 bases). Germline loops: CDR1 KGHDR, CDR2 SFDVKD. The CDR3 contains 17 residues. Trimming pared 3 bases from V and 7 bases from J, leaving 23 bases between. The CDR3 reads CATSDPTGDSKTGTQYF. The CDR3 nucleotides read TGTGCCACCAGTGATCCCACAGGAGACAGTAAGACGGGGACCCAGTACTTC.

CDR3 in amino acids: CASSLEQVNTEAFF. The CDR3 DNA reads TGTGCCAGCAGCTTGGAGCAAGTTAACACTGAAGCTTTCTTT. The V gene is TRBV13, the J gene TRBJ1-1; D remains unclear. The CDR3 is 14 residues long. V lost 3 bases, J lost 2 bases, and 10 bases lay in between. CDR1 is PRHDT and CDR2 is FYEKMQ in the germline V gene (reference sequence).

Comments on this clone: The same CDR3 arises from other DNA sequences in this sample as well. The rearrangement joins TRBV29-1 to TRBJ2-7, with D maybe TRBD2 (7 bases). This CDR3 comprises 12 residues. V was trimmed by 4 bases and J by 2 bases, leaving 9 bases between them. CDR1 is SQVTM, CDR2 ANQGSEA, per germline. This chain's CDR3 is CSVGGGAYEQYF. Written as DNA, the CDR3 is TGCAGCGTTGGAGGGGGGGCCTACGAGCAGTACTTC.

A few counts support this clone. V and J are TRBV3-1 (or the pseudogene TRBV3-2) and TRBJ2-5; TRBD1 aligns across 11 bases. Trimming removed 1 base from V and 2 bases from J; junction bases left unmatched: 6. This CDR3 contains 17 residues. Germline loops: CDR1 LGHDT, CDR2 YNNKEL (reference sequence). CDR3 sequence reads: CASSQGVGTGGQETQYF. The CDR3 nucleotides are TGTGCCAGCAGCCAAGGGGTGGGGACAGGGGGACAAGAGACCCAGTACTTC.